Listed below are T cell receptor beta chains from one sample, sequenced in a study of response to subunit inactivated influenza vaccine. TCRdb itself ran the RT-PCR reads through MiXCR, one entry per CDR3 protein. The sample lists over 300,000 distinct CDR3 sequences; 21% were seen once. The sequenced sample was PBMCs from blood, obtained around 22 months after vaccination. The origin of the receptors is a man aged 50 to 75 who received an inactivated influenza vaccine. CDR3s include the opening cysteine and the closing phenylalanine or tryptophan. D genes are given only for firm matches. The size entry is marked missing in some rows and otherwise reads once, few, many or a size class.

CDR3 protein: CASSALGSGASYNEQFF
CDR3 DNA: TGTGCCAGCAGTGCTCTGGGGAGCGGGGCGTCCTACAATGAGCAGTTCTTC
clone size: NA
V gene: TRBV6-4
J gene: TRBJ2-1
D gene: TRBD2

CDR3 protein: CASSLQTGGAGKNIQYF
CDR3 DNA: TGTGCCAGCAGTCTTCAGACAGGGGGCGCCGGCAAAAACATTCAGTACTTC
clone size: NA
V gene: TRBV12-3/TRBV12-4
J gene: TRBJ2-4
D gene: TRBD1

CDR3 protein: CASSQVGLVPDTQYF
CDR3 DNA: TGTGCCAGCAGCCAAGTGGGGCTAGTACCAGATACGCAGTATTTT
clone size: NA
V gene: TRBV14
J gene: TRBJ2-3
D gene: NA

CDR3 protein: CSAREKTGGFQPQHF
CDR3 DNA: TGCAGTGCTAGAGAGAAGACAGGGGGCTTTCAGCCCCAGCATTTT
clone size: NA
V gene: TRBV20-1
J gene: TRBJ1-5
D gene: TRBD1

CDR3 protein: CASMLRESEAFF
CDR3 DNA: TGTGCCAGCATGTTGCGGGAATCTGAAGCTTTCTTT
clone size: many
V gene: TRBV6-6
J gene: TRBJ1-1
D gene: NA

CDR3 protein: CASSVQETSTDTQYF
CDR3 DNA: TGTGCCAGCAGTGTACAGGAAACTTCCACAGATACGCAGTATTTT
clone size: NA
V gene: TRBV25-1
J gene: TRBJ2-3
D gene: NA

CDR3 protein: CSARDTGQGYEQYF
CDR3 DNA: TGCAGTGCTAGAGATACGGGACAGGGTTACGAGCAGTACTTC
clone size: NA
V gene: TRBV20-1
J gene: TRBJ2-7
D gene: TRBD1

CDR3 protein: CASSGPAPRYGYTF
CDR3 DNA: TGTGCCAGCTCTGGTCCTGCTCCCCGCTATGGCTACACCTTC
clone size: many
V gene: TRBV6-1
J gene: TRBJ1-2
D gene: NA

CDR3 protein: CASSLLDHVGPDTQYF
CDR3 DNA: TGTGCCAGCAGTCTCCTCGACCACGTCGGCCCAGATACGCAGTATTTT
clone size: NA
V gene: TRBV27
J gene: TRBJ2-3
D gene: NA

CDR3 protein: CASSVFGGFTVGTDTQYF
CDR3 DNA: TGTGCCAGCAGCGTTTTCGGGGGGTTCACCGTAGGCACAGATACGCAGTATTTT
clone size: NA
V gene: TRBV9
J gene: TRBJ2-3
D gene: TRBD2

CDR3 protein: CASSQDLLLGQGFQPQHF
CDR3 DNA: TGCGCCAGCAGCCAAGATTTGTTGTTGGGACAGGGATTCCAGCCCCAGCATTTT
clone size: NA
V gene: TRBV4-1
J gene: TRBJ1-5
D gene: TRBD1

CDR3 protein: CATSRAYQPQHF
CDR3 DNA: TGTGCCACCAGCAGAGCCTATCAGCCCCAGCATTTT
clone size: NA
V gene: TRBV15
J gene: TRBJ1-5
D gene: NA

CDR3 protein: CASSLGRPYSYGYTF
CDR3 DNA: TGTGCCAGCAGCCTGGGACGGCCCTATTCCTATGGCTACACCTTC
clone size: few
V gene: TRBV5-6
J gene: TRBJ1-2
D gene: NA

CDR3 protein: CAISESSNTDTQYF
CDR3 DNA: TGTGCCATCAGTGAGTCTTCTAACACAGATACGCAGTATTTT
clone size: NA
V gene: TRBV10-3
J gene: TRBJ2-3
D gene: NA

CDR3 protein: CASSPTPLGSNEQFF
CDR3 DNA: TGTGCCAGCAGCCCCACCCCCCTCGGGAGCAATGAGCAGTTCTTC
clone size: NA
V gene: TRBV5-6
J gene: TRBJ2-1
D gene: NA

CDR3 protein: CASSWTGGAKNTEAFF
CDR3 DNA: TGCGCCAGCAGCTGGACAGGGGGCGCGAAGAACACTGAAGCTTTCTTT
clone size: NA
V gene: TRBV5-1
J gene: TRBJ1-1
D gene: TRBD1

CDR3 protein: CASSLGEGPQHF
CDR3 DNA: TGTGCCAGCAGCCTCGGGGAGGGGCCCCAGCATTTT
clone size: few
V gene: TRBV7-9
J gene: TRBJ1-5
D gene: NA

CDR3 protein: CASSTGQSLIGNTIYF
CDR3 DNA: TGTGCCAGCAGCACGGGACAGTCCCTGATTGGAAACACCATATATTTT
clone size: many
V gene: TRBV3-1
J gene: TRBJ1-3
D gene: TRBD1

CDR3 protein: CASSQAWGVSNQPQHF
CDR3 DNA: TGCGCCAGCAGCCAAGCCTGGGGGGTTAGCAATCAGCCCCAGCATTTT
clone size: NA
V gene: TRBV4-3
J gene: TRBJ1-5
D gene: NA

CDR3 protein: CASGLAPNTGELFF
CDR3 DNA: TGTGCCAGCGGACTAGCGCCAAACACCGGGGAGCTGTTTTTT
clone size: NA
V gene: TRBV9
J gene: TRBJ2-2
D gene: TRBD2

CDR3 protein: CASSQPGQADTQYF
CDR3 DNA: TGTGCCAGCTCGCAACCGGGACAGGCTGATACGCAGTATTTT
clone size: NA
V gene: TRBV18
J gene: TRBJ2-3
D gene: TRBD1

CDR3 protein: CASSLPGSTEQFF
CDR3 DNA: TGTGCCAGCAGCCTACCTGGGTCTACTGAGCAGTTCTTC
clone size: few
V gene: TRBV3-1
J gene: TRBJ2-1
D gene: NA

CDR3 protein: CASSQDTGVRSEFF
CDR3 DNA: TGCGCCAGCAGCCAGGACACTGGGGTCCGGAGCGAATTTTTT
clone size: few
V gene: TRBV4-3
J gene: TRBJ1-1
D gene: NA

CDR3 protein: CASSPPSRRGDQETQYF
CDR3 DNA: TGTGCCAGCTCACCACCCTCAAGGAGGGGGGACCAAGAGACCCAGTACTTC
clone size: few
V gene: TRBV18
J gene: TRBJ2-5
D gene: NA

CDR3 protein: CSARGTSVSYEQYF
CDR3 DNA: TGCAGTGCTAGAGGGACTAGCGTCTCCTACGAGCAGTACTTC
clone size: NA
V gene: TRBV20-1
J gene: TRBJ2-7
D gene: TRBD2

CDR3 protein: CASSPRTGSGNTIYF
CDR3 DNA: TGTGCCAGCAGCCCGAGGACAGGCTCTGGAAACACCATATATTTT
clone size: few
V gene: TRBV11-2
J gene: TRBJ1-3
D gene: TRBD1

CDR3 protein: CASSYSTATDRTHNSPLHF
CDR3 DNA: TGTGCCAGCAGTTACTCCACCGCCACCGACAGGACCCATAATTCACCCCTCCACTTT
clone size: few
V gene: TRBV6-5
J gene: TRBJ1-6
D gene: NA

CDR3 protein: CASSEGTTSYEQYF
CDR3 DNA: TGCGCCAGCAGTGAGGGGACTACCTCCTACGAGCAGTACTTC
clone size: NA
V gene: TRBV10-1
J gene: TRBJ2-7
D gene: TRBD2

CDR3 protein: CASSPPQMEEQYF
CDR3 DNA: TGTGCCAGCAGTCCCCCCCAGATGGAAGAGCAGTACTTC
clone size: NA
V gene: TRBV6-2/TRBV6-3
J gene: TRBJ2-7
D gene: NA

CDR3 protein: CASNPSKTGAYF
CDR3 DNA: TGTGCCAGCAACCCTTCCAAGACCGGGGCGTATTTT
clone size: NA
V gene: TRBV21-1
J gene: TRBJ2-3
D gene: NA

CDR3 protein: CASSLTGTGFNRGYTF
CDR3 DNA: TGTGCCAGCAGTCTAACCGGGACAGGGTTCAATCGAGGCTACACCTTC
clone size: few
V gene: TRBV12-3/TRBV12-4
J gene: TRBJ1-2
D gene: TRBD1

CDR3 protein: CAISELLASGYEQYF
CDR3 DNA: TGTGCCATCAGTGAATTGTTGGCTAGCGGTTACGAGCAGTACTTC
clone size: NA
V gene: TRBV10-3
J gene: TRBJ2-7
D gene: TRBD2

CDR3 protein: CASSQETGVNEKLFF
CDR3 DNA: TGTGCCAGCAGCCAGGAGACAGGGGTTAATGAAAAACTGTTTTTT
clone size: few
V gene: TRBV4-2
J gene: TRBJ1-4
D gene: TRBD1

CDR3 protein: CASSETSMGHNSPLHF
CDR3 DNA: TGTGCCAGCAGTGAGACTTCCATGGGGCATAATTCACCCCTCCACTTT
clone size: NA
V gene: TRBV6-1
J gene: TRBJ1-6
D gene: NA

CDR3 protein: CASSLGTSGVYYNEQFF
CDR3 DNA: TGCGCCAGCAGCTTGGGGACTAGCGGGGTTTACTACAATGAGCAGTTCTTC
clone size: NA
V gene: TRBV5-1
J gene: TRBJ2-1
D gene: TRBD2

CDR3 protein: CASSRALGGPSYNEQFF
CDR3 DNA: TGTGCCAGCAGCCGGGCGTTAGGAGGACCCTCCTACAATGAGCAGTTCTTC
clone size: few
V gene: TRBV6-1
J gene: TRBJ2-1
D gene: NA

CDR3 protein: CASSLRRSGTGELFF
CDR3 DNA: TGTGCCAGCAGCTTACGGAGATCTGGGACCGGGGAGCTGTTTTTT
clone size: few
V gene: TRBV7-9
J gene: TRBJ2-2
D gene: NA

CDR3 protein: CASSQPHKRLVKGNTEAFF
CDR3 DNA: TGCGCCAGCAGCCAGCCACATAAGAGGTTGGTGAAGGGGAACACTGAAGCTTTCTTT
clone size: many
V gene: TRBV4-1
J gene: TRBJ1-1
D gene: NA

CDR3 protein: CASSLRGQPQHF
CDR3 DNA: TGTGCCAGCAGTTTAAGGGGTCAGCCCCAGCATTTT
clone size: many
V gene: TRBV7-2
J gene: TRBJ1-5
D gene: NA

CDR3 protein: CASSQIWGMNTEAFF
CDR3 DNA: TGTGCCAGCAGCCAGATATGGGGCATGAACACTGAAGCTTTCTTT
clone size: few
V gene: TRBV14
J gene: TRBJ1-1
D gene: NA

CDR3 protein: CASSLGQGKFF
CDR3 DNA: TGTGCCAGCAGCCTAGGACAGGGGAAGTTCTTC
clone size: few
V gene: TRBV5-6
J gene: TRBJ2-1
D gene: TRBD1

CDR3 protein: CASSLLVGPNTEAFF
CDR3 DNA: TGTGCCAGCAGCCTCCTCGTTGGACCTAACACTGAAGCTTTCTTT
clone size: NA
V gene: TRBV7-8
J gene: TRBJ1-1
D gene: NA

CDR3 protein: CSAGTGGNRAFF
CDR3 DNA: TGCAGCGCAGGGACAGGGGGCAACCGAGCTTTCTTT
clone size: many
V gene: TRBV29-1
J gene: TRBJ1-1
D gene: TRBD1

CDR3 protein: CASSLATGRTGELFF
CDR3 DNA: TGCGCCAGCAGCTTGGCGACAGGGCGAACCGGGGAGCTGTTTTTT
clone size: few
V gene: TRBV5-1
J gene: TRBJ2-2
D gene: TRBD1

CDR3 protein: CSARDTARGHYGYTF
CDR3 DNA: TGCAGTGCTAGAGACACAGCGCGGGGGCACTATGGCTACACCTTC
clone size: NA
V gene: TRBV20-1
J gene: TRBJ1-2
D gene: NA

CDR3 protein: CASSETGRLSGNTIYF
CDR3 DNA: TGTGCCAGCAGCGAAACAGGGCGACTCTCTGGAAACACCATATATTTT
clone size: NA
V gene: TRBV3-1
J gene: TRBJ1-3
D gene: NA

CDR3 protein: CASSFGGARGSPLHF
CDR3 DNA: TGTGCCAGCAGTTTCGGGGGTGCTCGGGGATCACCCCTCCACTTT
clone size: many
V gene: TRBV27
J gene: TRBJ1-6
D gene: NA

CDR3 protein: CASSLRGELAKNIQYF
CDR3 DNA: TGTGCCAGCAGTTTACGGGGCGAACTAGCCAAAAACATTCAGTACTTC
clone size: NA
V gene: TRBV28
J gene: TRBJ2-4
D gene: NA

CDR3 protein: CASRTGGDYGYTF
CDR3 DNA: TGTGCCAGCAGGACAGGGGGTGACTATGGCTACACCTTC
clone size: many
V gene: TRBV12-3/TRBV12-4
J gene: TRBJ1-2
D gene: TRBD1

CDR3 protein: CATSDVGQYNEQFF
CDR3 DNA: TGTGCCACCAGTGATGTGGGACAGTACAATGAGCAGTTCTTC
clone size: few
V gene: TRBV24-1
J gene: TRBJ2-1
D gene: TRBD1

CDR3 protein: CASSLVGASYNEQFF
CDR3 DNA: TGCGCCAGCAGCTTGGTGGGGGCCTCCTACAATGAGCAGTTCTTC
clone size: few
V gene: TRBV5-1
J gene: TRBJ2-1
D gene: NA

CDR3 protein: CASSLENSNQPQHF
CDR3 DNA: TGTGCCAGCAGCTTAGAGAATTCCAATCAGCCCCAGCATTTT
clone size: many
V gene: TRBV7-8
J gene: TRBJ1-5
D gene: NA

CDR3 protein: CASSQRTRSYEQYF
CDR3 DNA: TGCGCCAGCAGCCAACGGACACGCTCCTACGAGCAGTACTTC
clone size: NA
V gene: TRBV4-3
J gene: TRBJ2-7
D gene: NA

CDR3 protein: CASSFWDSKSGNTIYF
CDR3 DNA: TGCGCCAGCAGCTTTTGGGACAGCAAATCTGGAAACACCATATATTTT
clone size: few
V gene: TRBV5-1
J gene: TRBJ1-3
D gene: TRBD1

CDR3 protein: CASRPDANTGELFF
CDR3 DNA: TGCGCCAGCAGGCCCGACGCGAACACCGGGGAGCTGTTTTTT
clone size: few
V gene: TRBV5-1
J gene: TRBJ2-2
D gene: NA